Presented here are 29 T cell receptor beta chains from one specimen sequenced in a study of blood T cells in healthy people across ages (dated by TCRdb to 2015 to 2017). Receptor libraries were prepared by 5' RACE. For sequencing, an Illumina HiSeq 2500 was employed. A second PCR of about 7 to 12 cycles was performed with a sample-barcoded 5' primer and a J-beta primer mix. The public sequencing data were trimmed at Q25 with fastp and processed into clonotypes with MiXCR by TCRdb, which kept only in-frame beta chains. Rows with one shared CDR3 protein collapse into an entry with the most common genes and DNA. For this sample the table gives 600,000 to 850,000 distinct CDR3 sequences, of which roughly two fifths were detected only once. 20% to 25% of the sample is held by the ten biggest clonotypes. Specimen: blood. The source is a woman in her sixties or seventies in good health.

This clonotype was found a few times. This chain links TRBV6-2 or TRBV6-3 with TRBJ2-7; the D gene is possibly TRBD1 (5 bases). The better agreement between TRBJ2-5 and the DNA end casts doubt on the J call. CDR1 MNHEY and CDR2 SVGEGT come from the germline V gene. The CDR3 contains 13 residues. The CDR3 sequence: CASIHFREETQYF. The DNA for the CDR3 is TGTGCCAGCATTCATTTCAGGGAAGAGACCCAGTACTTC.

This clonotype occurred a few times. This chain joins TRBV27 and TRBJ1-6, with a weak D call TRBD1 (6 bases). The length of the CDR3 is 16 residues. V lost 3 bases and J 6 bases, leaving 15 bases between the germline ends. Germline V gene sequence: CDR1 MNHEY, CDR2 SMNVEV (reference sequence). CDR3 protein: CASSFQGPRGNSPLHF. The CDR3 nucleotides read TGTGCCAGCAGTTTCCAGGGGCCTCGGGGTAATTCACCCCTCCACTTT.

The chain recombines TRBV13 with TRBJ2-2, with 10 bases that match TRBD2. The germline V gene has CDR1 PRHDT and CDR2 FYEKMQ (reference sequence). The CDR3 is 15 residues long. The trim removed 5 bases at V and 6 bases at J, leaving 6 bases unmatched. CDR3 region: CASSAGLASSGELFF. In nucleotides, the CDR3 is TGTGCCAGCAGCGCGGGACTAGCGTCGTCCGGGGAGCTGTTTTTT. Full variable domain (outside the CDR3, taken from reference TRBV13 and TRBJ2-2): AAGVIQSPRHLIKEKRETATLKCYPIPRHDTVYWYQQGPGQDPQFLISFYEKMQSDKGSIPDRFSAQQFSDYHSELNMSSLELGDSALYFCASSAGLASSGELFFGEGSRLTVL.

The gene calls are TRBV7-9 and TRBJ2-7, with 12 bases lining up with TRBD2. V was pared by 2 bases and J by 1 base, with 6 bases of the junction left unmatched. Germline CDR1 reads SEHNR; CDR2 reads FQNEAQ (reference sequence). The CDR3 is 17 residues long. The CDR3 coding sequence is TGTGCCAGCAGCTTACCGCTAGCGGGAGGGATATCCTACGAGCAGTACTTC. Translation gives CASSLPLAGGISYEQYF.

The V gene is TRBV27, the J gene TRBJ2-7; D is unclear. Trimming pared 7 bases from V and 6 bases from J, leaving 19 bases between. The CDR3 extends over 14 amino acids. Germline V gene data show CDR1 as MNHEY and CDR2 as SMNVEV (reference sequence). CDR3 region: CASTLTWPRLEQYF. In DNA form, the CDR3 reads TGTGCCAGCACCCTCACGTGGCCAAGACTCGAGCAGTACTTC.

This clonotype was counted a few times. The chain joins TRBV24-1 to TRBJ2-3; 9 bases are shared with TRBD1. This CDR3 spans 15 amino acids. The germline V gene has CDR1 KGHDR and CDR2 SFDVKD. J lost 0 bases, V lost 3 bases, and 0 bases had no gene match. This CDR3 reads CATSDGTGSTDTQYF. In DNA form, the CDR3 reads TGTGCCACCAGTGATGGGACAGGGAGCACAGATACGCAGTATTTT.

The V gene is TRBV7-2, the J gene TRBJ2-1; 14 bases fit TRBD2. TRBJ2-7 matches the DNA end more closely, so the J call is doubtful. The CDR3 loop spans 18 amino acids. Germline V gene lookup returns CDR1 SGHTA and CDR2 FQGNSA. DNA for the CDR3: TGTGCCAGCAGCTTTTTTTGGACTAGCGGGGGGTCACACAATGAGCAGTACTTC. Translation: CASSFFWTSGGSHNEQYF.

This chain's CDR3 is CASTPDHEQFF. CDR3 nucleotide sequence: TGTGCCAGCACCCCCGACCATGAGCAGTTCTTC. V and J are TRBV7-2 and TRBJ2-1; D call uncertain. Germline assignment: CDR1 SGHTA and CDR2 FQGNSA. Between the trimmed V and J ends, which lost 7 bases and 8 bases, there was a span of 9 bases. CDR3 length: 11 residues.

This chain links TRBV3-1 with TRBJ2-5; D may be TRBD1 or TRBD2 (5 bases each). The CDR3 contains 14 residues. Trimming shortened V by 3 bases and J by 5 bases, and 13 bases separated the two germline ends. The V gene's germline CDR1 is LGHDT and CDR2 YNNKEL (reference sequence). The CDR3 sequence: CASSHDWGGETQYF. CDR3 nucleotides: TGTGCCAGCAGCCATGATTGGGGCGGGGAGACCCAGTACTTC.

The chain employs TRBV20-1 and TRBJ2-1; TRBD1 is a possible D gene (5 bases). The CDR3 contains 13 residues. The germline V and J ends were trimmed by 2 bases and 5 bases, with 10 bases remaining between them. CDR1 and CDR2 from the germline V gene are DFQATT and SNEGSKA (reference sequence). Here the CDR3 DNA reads TGCAGTGCTAGAAAGGGGCGACACAATGAGCAGTTCTTC. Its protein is CSARKGRHNEQFF.

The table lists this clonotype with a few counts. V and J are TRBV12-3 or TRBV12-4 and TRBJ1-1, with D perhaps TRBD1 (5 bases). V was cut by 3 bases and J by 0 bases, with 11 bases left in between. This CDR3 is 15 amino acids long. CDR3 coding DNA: TGTGCCAGCAGTTTTAGGGCAGGGATGAACACTGAAGCTTTCTTT. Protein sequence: CASSFRAGMNTEAFF.

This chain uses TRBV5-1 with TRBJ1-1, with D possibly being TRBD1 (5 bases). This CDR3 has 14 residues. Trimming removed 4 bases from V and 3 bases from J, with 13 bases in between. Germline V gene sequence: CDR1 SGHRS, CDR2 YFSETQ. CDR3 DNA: TGCGCCAGCAGCACATCTGGAGGGGACACTGAAGCTTTCTTT. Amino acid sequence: CASSTSGGDTEAFF.

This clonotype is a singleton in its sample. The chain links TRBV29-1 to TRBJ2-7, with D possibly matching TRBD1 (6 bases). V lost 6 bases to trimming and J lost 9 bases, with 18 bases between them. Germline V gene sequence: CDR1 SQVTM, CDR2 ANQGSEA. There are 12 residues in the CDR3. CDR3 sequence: CSVAGQNKGQYF. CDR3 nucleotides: TGCAGCGTGGCCGGACAGAACAAGGGGCAGTACTTC.

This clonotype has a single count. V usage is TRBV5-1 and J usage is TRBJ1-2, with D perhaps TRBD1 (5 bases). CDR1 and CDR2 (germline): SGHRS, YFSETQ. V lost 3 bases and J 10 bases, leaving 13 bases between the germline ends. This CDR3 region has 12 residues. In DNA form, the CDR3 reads TGCGCCAGCAGCTCTACGACAGATGACTACACCTTC. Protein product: CASSSTTDDYTF.

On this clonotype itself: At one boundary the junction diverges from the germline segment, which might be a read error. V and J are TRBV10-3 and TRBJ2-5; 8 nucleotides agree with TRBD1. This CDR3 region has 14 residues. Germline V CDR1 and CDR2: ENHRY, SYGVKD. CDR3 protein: CATSDRGHGNEQYF. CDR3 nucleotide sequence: TGTGCCACCAGTGACAGGGGCCACGGCAATGAGCAGTACTTC.

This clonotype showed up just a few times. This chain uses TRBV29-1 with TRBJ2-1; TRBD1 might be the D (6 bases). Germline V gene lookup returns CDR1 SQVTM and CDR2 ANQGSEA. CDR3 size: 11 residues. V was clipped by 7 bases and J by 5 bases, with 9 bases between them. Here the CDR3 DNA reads TGCAGCGCGGGACAAGACAATGAGCAGTTCTTC. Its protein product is CSAGQDNEQFF.

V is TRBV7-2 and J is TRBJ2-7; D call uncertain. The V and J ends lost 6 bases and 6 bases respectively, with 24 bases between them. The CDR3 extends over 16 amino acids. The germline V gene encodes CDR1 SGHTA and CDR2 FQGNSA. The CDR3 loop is CASRPRTRDHVTEQYF. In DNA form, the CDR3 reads TGTGCCAGCAGGCCGCGGACCCGAGACCACGTTACCGAGCAGTACTTC.

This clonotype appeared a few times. CDR3: CSASRGGQTQYF. The CDR3 DNA sequence: TGCAGTGCTAGTCGGGGAGGACAGACCCAGTACTTC. The chain recombines TRBV20-1 with TRBJ2-5; TRBD2 is a possible D gene (6 bases). Per the germline V gene, CDR1 is DFQATT and CDR2 is SNEGSKA (reference sequence). The CDR3 runs 12 residues. With 3 bases removed from V and 6 bases from J, the gap between germline ends came to 11 bases.

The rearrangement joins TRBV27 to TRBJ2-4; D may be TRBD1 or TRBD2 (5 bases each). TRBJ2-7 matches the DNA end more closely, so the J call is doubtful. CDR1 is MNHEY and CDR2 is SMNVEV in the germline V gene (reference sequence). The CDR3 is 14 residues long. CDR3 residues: CASSFNGATYEQYF. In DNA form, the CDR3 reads TGTGCCAGCAGTTTTAACGGGGCCACCTACGAGCAGTACTTC.

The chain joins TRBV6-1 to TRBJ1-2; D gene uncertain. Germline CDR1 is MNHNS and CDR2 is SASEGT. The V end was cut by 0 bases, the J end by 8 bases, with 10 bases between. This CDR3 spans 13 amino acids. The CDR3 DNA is TGTGCCAGCAGTGAAGCGCGGGTTTACGGCTACACCTTC. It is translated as CASSEARVYGYTF.

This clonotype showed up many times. CDR3 in DNA: TGTGCCAGCAACCTAGCGGGAGGCTACGAGCAGTACTTC. This codes for CASNLAGGYEQYF. V and J are TRBV12-3 or TRBV12-4 and TRBJ2-7; TRBD2 matches 11 bases. This CDR3 comprises 13 residues. The V and J ends lost 7 bases and 3 bases, in that order; junction bases with no gene match: 2.

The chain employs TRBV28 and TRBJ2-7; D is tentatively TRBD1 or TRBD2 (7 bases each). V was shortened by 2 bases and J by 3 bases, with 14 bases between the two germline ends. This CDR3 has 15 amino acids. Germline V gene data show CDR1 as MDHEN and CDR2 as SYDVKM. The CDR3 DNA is TGTGCCAGCAGTTTAGGGAGGGGGCTAGACTACGAGCAGTACTTC. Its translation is CASSLGRGLDYEQYF.

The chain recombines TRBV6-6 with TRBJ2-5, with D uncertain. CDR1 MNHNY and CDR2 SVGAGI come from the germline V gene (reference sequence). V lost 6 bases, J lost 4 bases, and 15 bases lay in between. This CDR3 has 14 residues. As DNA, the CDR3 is TGTGCCAGCAGACGACCGACCCTGGGAGAGACCCAGTACTTC. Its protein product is CASRRPTLGETQYF.

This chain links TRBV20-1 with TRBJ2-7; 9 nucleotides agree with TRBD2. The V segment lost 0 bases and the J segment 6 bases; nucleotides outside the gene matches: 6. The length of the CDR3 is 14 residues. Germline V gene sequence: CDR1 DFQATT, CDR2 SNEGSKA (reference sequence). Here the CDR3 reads CSARDRGGASEQYF. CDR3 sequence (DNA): TGCAGTGCTAGAGATCGCGGGGGGGCAAGCGAGCAGTACTTC.

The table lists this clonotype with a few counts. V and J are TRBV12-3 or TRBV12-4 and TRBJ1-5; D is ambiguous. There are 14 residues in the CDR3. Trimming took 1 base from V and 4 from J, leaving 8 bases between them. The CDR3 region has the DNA TGTGCCAGCAGTTTAGGGGGAACTAATCAGCCCCAGCATTTT. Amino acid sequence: CASSLGGTNQPQHF.

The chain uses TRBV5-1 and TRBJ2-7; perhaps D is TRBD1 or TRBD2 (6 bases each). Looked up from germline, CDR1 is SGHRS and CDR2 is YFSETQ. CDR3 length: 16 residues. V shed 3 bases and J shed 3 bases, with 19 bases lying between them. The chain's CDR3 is CASSSSTTGAVYEQYF. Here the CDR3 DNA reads TGCGCCAGCAGCTCTAGCACAACGGGGGCGGTCTACGAGCAGTACTTC.

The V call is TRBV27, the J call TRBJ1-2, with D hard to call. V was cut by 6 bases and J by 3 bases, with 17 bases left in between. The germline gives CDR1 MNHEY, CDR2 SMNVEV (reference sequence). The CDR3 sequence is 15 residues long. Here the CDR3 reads CASSRTGKSYYGYTF. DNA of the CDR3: TGTGCCAGCAGCCGGACCGGTAAATCCTACTATGGCTACACCTTC.

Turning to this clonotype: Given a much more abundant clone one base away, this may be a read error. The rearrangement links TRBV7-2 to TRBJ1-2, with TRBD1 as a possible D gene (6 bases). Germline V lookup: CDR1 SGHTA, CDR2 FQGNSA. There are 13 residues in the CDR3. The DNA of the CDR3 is TGTGCCACCAGCTTAGCGTTGACAGGCAGCTACACCTTC. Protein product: CATSLALTGSYTF.

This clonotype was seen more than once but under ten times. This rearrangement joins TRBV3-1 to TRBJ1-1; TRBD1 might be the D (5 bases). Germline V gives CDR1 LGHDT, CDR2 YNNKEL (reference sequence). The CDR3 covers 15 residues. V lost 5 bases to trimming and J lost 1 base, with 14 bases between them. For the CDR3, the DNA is TGTGCCAGCAGCACACACGCGGGGCAGAACACTGAAGCTTTCTTT. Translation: CASSTHAGQNTEAFF.